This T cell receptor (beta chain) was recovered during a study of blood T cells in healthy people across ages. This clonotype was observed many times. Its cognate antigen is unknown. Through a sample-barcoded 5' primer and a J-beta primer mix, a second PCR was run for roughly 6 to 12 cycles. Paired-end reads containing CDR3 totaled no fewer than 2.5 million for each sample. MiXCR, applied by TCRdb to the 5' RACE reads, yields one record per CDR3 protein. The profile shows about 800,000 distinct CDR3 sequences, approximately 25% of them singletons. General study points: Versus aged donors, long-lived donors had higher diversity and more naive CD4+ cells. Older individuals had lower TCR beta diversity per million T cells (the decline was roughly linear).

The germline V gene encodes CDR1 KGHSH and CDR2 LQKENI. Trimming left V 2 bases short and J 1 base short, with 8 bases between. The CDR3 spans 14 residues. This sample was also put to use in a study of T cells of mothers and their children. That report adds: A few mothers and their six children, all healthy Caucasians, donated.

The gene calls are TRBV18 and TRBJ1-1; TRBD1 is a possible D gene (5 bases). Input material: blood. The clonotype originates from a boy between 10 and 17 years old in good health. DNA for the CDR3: TGTGCCAGCTCACCAAGAGGGGAGAACACTGAAGCTTTCTTT. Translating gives CASSPRGENTEAFF. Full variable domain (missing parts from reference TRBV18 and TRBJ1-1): NAGVMQNPRHLVRRRGQEARLRCSPMKGHSHVYWYRQLPEEGLKFMVYLQKENIIDESGMPKERFSAEFPKEGPSILRIQQVVRGDSAAYFCASSPRGENTEAFFGQGTRLTVV.